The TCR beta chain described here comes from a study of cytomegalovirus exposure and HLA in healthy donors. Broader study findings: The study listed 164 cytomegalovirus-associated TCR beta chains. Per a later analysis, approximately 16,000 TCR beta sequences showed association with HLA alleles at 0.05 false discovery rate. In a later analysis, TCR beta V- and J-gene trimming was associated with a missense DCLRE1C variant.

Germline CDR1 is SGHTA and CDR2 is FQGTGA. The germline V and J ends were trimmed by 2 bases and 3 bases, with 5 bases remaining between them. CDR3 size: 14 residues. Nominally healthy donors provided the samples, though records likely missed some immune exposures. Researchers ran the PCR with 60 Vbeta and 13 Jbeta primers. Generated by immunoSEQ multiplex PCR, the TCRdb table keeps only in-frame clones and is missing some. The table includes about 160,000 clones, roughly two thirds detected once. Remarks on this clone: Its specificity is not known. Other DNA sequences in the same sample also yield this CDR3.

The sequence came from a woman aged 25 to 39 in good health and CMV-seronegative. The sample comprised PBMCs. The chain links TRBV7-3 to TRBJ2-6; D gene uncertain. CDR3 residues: CASSLSSGANVLTF. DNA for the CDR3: TGTGCCAGCAGCTTATCGAGTGGGGCCAACGTCCTGACTTTC. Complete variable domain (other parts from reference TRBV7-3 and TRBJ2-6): GAGVSQTPSNKVTEKGKYVELRCDPISGHTALYWYRQSLGQGPEFLIYFQGTGAADDSGLPNDRFFAVRPEGSVSTLKIQRTERGDSAVYLCASSLSSGANVLTFGAGSRLTVL.